The entry below describes one TCR beta chain. Its antigen is unidentified. The sample originates from a study of T cells after yellow fever vaccination. The study's findings and limits: Overlap between CD4 and CD8 compartments was detected for a small share of clonotypes.

Generation of TCR cDNA used 5'RACE template switching (which added a universal primer site and UMIs). TCRdb fed the 5' RACE reads into MiXCR, producing one record per CDR3 protein. The sample holds about 220,000 distinct CDR3 sequences, around 6.7% seen once. The TCR was taken from a man younger than 40 who received the YFV17D yellow fever vaccine. This material consisted of CD4+ T cells sorted from PBMCs, taken on the day of the yellow fever booster vaccination.

CDR3 nucleotides: TGTGCCACCAGTGGGCGGGAGGGGTTGGATGAGCAGTTCTTC. Translated, it gives CATSGREGLDEQFF. This chain uses TRBV24-1 with TRBJ2-1, with 9 bases matching TRBD2. The CDR3 is 14 residues long. With 5 bases clipped from V and 8 bases from J, the junction kept 6 bases outside the gene matches. Germline V lookup: CDR1 KGHDR, CDR2 SFDVKD.